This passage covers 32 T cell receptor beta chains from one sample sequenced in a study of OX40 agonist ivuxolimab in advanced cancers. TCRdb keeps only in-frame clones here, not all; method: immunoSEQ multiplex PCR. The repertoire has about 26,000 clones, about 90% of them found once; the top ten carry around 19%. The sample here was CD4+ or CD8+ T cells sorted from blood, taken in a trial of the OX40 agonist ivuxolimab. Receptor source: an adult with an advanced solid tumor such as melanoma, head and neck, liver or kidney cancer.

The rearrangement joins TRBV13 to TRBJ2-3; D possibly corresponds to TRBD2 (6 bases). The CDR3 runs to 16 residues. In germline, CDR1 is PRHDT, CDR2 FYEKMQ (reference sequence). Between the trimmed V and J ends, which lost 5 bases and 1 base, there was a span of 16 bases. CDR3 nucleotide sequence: TGTGCCAGCAGCATATACGGACTAACAGGCACAGATACGCAGTATTTT. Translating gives CASSIYGLTGTDTQYF. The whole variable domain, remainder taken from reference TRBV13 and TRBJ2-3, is AAGVIQSPRHLIKEKRETATLKCYPIPRHDTVYWYQQGPGQDPQFLISFYEKMQSDKGSIPDRFSAQQFSDYHSELNMSSLELGDSALYFCASSIYGLTGTDTQYFGPGTRLTVL.

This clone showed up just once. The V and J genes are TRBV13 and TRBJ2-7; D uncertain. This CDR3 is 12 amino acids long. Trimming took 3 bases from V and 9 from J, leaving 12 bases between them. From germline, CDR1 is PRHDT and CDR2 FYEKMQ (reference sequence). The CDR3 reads CASSFLGSSQYF. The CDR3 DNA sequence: TGTGCCAGCAGCTTTTTGGGATCCTCGCAGTACTTC.

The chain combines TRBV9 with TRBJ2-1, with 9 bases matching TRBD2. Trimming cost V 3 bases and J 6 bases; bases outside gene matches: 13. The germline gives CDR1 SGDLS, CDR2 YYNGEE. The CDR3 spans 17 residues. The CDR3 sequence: CASSGQRPSGMFNEQFF. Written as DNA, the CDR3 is TGTGCCAGCAGCGGGCAACGACCTAGCGGGATGTTCAATGAGCAGTTCTTC.

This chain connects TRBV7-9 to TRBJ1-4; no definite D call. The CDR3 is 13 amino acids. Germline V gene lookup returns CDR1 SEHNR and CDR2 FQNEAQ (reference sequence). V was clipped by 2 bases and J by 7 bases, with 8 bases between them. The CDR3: CASSLPGSEKLFF. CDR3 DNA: TGTGCCAGCAGCTTACCCGGAAGTGAAAAACTGTTTTTT. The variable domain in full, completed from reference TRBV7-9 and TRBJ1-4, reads DTGVSQNPRHKITKRGQNVTFRCDPISEHNRLYWYRQTLGQGPEFLTYFQNEAQLEKSRLLSDRFSAERPKGSFSTLEIQRTEQGDSAMYLCASSLPGSEKLFFGSGTQLSVL.

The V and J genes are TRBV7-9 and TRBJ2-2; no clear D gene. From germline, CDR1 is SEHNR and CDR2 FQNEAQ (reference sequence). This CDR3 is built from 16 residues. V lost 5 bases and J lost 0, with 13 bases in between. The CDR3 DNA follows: TGTGCCAGCAGCCTCAACCCATACACGAACACCGGGGAGCTGTTTTTT. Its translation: CASSLNPYTNTGELFF.

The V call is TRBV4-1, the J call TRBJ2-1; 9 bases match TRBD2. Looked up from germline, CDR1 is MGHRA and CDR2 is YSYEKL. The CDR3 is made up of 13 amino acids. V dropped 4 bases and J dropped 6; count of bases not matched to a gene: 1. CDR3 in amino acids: CASSLAGVNEQFF. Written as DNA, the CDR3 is TGCGCCAGCAGCCTAGCGGGGGTCAATGAGCAGTTCTTC.

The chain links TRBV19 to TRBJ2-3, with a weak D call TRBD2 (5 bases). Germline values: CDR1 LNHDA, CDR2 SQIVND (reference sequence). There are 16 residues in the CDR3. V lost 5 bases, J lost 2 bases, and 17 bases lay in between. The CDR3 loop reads CASSPFAGKATDTQYF. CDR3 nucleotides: TGTGCCAGTAGTCCTTTTGCCGGGAAAGCCACAGATACGCAGTATTTT.

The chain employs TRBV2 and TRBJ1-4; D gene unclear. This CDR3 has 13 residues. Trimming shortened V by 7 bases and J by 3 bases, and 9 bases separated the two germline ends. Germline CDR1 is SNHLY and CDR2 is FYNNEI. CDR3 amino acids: CASTPGANEKLFF. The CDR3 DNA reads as TGTGCCAGCACCCCGGGCGCTAATGAAAAACTGTTTTTT.

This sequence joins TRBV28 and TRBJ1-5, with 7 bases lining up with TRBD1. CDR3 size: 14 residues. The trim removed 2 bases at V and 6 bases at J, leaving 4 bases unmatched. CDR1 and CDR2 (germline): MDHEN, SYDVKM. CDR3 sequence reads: CASSLGQVAQPQHF. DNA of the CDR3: TGTGCCAGCAGTTTAGGACAGGTGGCTCAGCCCCAGCATTTT.

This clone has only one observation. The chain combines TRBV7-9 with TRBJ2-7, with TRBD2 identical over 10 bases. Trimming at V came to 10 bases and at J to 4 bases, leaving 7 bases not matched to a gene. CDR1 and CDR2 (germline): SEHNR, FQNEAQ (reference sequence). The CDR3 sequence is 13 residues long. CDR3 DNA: TGTGCCATCGGAGTTAGCGGGAGGTACGAGCAGTACTTC. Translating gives CAIGVSGRYEQYF.

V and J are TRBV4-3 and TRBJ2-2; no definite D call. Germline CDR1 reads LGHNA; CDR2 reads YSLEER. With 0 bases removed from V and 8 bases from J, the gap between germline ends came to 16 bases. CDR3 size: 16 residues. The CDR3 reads CASSQDRPPMLGELFF. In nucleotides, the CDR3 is TGCGCCAGCAGCCAAGATCGGCCCCCCATGCTAGGGGAGCTGTTTTTT.

This CDR3 is CASSLGGVTAYGYTF. CDR3 nucleotides: TGTGCCAGCAGCTTAGGAGGGGTTACTGCCTATGGCTACACCTTC. The V gene is TRBV7-9, the J gene TRBJ1-2; possible D gene TRBD1, 5 bases. This CDR3 has 15 residues. Trimming cost V 1 base and J 4 bases, with 13 bases left between them. Germline V gene sequence: CDR1 SEHNR, CDR2 FQNEAQ (reference sequence).

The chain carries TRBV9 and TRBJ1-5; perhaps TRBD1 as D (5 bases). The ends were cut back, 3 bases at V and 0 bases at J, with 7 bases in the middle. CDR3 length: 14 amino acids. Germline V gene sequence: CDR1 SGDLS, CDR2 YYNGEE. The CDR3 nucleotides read TGTGCCAGCAGCGGGGACGGTAGCAATCAGCCCCAGCATTTT. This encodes CASSGDGSNQPQHF.

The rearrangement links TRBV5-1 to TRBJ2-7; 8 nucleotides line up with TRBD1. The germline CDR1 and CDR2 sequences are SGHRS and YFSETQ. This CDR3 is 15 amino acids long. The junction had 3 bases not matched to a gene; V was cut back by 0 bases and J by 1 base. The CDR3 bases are TGCGCCAGCAGCTTGGCCGGACAGGGTTCCTACGAGCAGTACTTC. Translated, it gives CASSLAGQGSYEQYF.

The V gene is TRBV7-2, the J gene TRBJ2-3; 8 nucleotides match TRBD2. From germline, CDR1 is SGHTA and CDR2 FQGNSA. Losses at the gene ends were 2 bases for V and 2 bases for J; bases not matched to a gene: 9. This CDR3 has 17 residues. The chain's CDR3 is CASSLSRVAGITDTQYF. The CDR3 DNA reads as TGTGCCAGCAGCTTAAGCAGGGTAGCGGGGATCACAGATACGCAGTATTTT.

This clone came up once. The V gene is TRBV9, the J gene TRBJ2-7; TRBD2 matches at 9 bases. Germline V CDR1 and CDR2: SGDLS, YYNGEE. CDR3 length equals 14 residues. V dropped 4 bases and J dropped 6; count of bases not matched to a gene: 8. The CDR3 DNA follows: TGTGCCAGCAGCTCAGGGGGACTAGCAGGCGAGCAGTACTTC. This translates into CASSSGGLAGEQYF. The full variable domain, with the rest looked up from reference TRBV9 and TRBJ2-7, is DSGVTQTPKHLITATGQRVTLRCSPRSGDLSVYWYQQSLDQGLQFLIQYYNGEERAKGNILERFSAQQFPDLHSELNLSSLELGDSALYFCASSSGGLAGEQYFGPGTRLTVT.

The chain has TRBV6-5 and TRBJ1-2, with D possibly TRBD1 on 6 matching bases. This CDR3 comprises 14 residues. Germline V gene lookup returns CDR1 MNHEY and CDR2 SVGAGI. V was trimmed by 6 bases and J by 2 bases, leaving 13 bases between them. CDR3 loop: CASRARGFNYGYTF. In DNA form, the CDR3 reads TGTGCCAGCAGGGCCAGGGGTTTCAACTATGGCTACACCTTC.

Written as DNA, the CDR3 is TGCGCCAGCAGCCCCGGGACAGGGGCCTACGAGCAGTACTTC. Amino acid sequence: CASSPGTGAYEQYF. The chain recombines TRBV5-1 with TRBJ2-7; 10 bases match TRBD1. The junction had 3 bases not matched to a gene; V was cut back by 4 bases and J by 2 bases. The CDR3 runs to 14 residues. The germline V gene encodes CDR1 SGHRS and CDR2 YFSETQ.

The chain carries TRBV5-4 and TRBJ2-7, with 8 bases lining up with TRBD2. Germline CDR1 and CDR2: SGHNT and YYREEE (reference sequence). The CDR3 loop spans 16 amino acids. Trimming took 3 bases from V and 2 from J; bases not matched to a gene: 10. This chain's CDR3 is CASSSLSSGLTYEQYF. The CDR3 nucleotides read TGTGCCAGCAGCTCGTTGTCTAGCGGGTTGACCTACGAGCAGTACTTC.

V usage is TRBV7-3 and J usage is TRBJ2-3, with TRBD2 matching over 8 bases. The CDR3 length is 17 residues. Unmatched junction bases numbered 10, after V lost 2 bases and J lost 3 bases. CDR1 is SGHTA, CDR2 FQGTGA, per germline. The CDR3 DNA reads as TGTGCCAGCAGCTTAGCGTTAGCGGGAATTGGGACAGATACGCAGTATTTT. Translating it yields CASSLALAGIGTDTQYF.

CDR3 in amino acids: CASSYSGPYNEQFF. The DNA for the CDR3 is TGTGCCAGCAGTTATTCAGGACCCTACAATGAGCAGTTCTTC. The chain uses TRBV6-6 and TRBJ2-1; D gene unclear. Trimming removed 3 bases at V and 2 bases at J, with 8 bases between. This CDR3 has 14 amino acids. Per the germline V gene, CDR1 is MNHNY and CDR2 is SVGAGI (reference sequence).

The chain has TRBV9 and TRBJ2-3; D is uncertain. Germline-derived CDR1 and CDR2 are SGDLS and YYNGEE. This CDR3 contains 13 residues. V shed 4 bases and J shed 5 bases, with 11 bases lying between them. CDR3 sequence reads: CASSPPVVDTQYF. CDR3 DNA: TGTGCCAGCAGCCCCCCAGTGGTAGATACGCAGTATTTT.

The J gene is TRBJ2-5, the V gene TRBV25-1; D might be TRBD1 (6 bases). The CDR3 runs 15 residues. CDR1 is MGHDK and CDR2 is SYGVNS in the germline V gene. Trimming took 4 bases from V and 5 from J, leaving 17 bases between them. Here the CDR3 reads CASSVSSGEWETQYF. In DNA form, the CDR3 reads TGTGCCAGCAGTGTCTCCTCAGGGGAATGGGAGACCCAGTACTTC.

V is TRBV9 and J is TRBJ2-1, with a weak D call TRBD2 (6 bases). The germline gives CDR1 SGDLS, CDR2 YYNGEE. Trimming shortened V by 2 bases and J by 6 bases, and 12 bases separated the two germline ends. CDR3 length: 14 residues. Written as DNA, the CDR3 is TGTGCCAGCAGCGTGGCGGGGTCCGCCAATGAGCAGTTCTTC. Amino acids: CASSVAGSANEQFF.

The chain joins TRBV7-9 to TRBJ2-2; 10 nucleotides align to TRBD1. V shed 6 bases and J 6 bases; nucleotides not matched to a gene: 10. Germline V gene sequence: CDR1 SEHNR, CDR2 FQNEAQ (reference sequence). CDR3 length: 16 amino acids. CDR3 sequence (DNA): TGTGCCAGCAGGGACGTGGGACAGGGGATCCCCGGGGAGCTGTTTTTT. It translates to CASRDVGQGIPGELFF.

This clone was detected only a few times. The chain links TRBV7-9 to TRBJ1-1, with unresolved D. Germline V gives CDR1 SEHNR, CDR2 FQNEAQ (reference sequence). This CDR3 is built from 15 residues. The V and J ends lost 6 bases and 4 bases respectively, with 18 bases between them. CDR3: CASSLYQGRSTEAFF. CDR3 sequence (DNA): TGTGCCAGCAGTCTTTACCAAGGGAGGAGCACTGAAGCTTTCTTT. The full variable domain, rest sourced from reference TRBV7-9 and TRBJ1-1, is DTGVSQNPRHKITKRGQNVTFRCDPISEHNRLYWYRQTLGQGPEFLTYFQNEAQLEKSRLLSDRFSAERPKGSFSTLEIQRTEQGDSAMYLCASSLYQGRSTEAFFGQGTRLTVV.

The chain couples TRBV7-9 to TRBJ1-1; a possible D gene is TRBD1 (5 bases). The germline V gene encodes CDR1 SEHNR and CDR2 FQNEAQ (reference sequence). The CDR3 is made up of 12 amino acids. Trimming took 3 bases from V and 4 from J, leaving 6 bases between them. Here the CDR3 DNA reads TGTGCCAGCAGCTTTCAGGGCACTGAAGCTTTCTTT. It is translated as CASSFQGTEAFF.

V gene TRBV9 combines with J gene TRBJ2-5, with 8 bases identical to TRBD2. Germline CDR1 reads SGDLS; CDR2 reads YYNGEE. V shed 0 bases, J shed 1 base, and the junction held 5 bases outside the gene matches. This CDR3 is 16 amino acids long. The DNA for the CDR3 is TGTGCCAGCAGCGTAGTTGGTAGCGGGGCCCAAGAGACCCAGTACTTC. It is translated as CASSVVGSGAQETQYF.

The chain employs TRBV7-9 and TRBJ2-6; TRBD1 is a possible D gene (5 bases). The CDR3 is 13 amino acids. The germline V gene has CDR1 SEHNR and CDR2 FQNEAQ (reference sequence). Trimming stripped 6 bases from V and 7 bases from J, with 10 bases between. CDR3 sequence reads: CASRQVHANVLTF. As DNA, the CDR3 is TGTGCCAGCAGACAGGTTCATGCCAACGTCCTGACTTTC.

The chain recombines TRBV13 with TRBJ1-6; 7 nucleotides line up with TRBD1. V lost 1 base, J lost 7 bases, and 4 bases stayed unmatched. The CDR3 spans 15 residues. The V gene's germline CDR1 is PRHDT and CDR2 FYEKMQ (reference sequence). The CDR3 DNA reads TGTGCCAGCAGCTTAGAGGGGGCTTGGAATTCACCCCTCCACTTT. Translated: CASSLEGAWNSPLHF.

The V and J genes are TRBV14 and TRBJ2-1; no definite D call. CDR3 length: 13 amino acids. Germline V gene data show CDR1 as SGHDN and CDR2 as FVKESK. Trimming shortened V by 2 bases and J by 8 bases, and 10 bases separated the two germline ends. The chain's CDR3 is CASSQLAVDEQFF. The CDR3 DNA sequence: TGTGCCAGCAGCCAATTAGCCGTTGATGAGCAGTTCTTC.

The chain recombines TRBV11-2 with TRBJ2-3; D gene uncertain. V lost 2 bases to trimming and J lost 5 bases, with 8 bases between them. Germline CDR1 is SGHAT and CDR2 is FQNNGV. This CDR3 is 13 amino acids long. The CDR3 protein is CASSLSRGDTQYF. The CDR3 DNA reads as TGTGCCAGCAGCTTATCCAGAGGAGATACGCAGTATTTT.